The 8 T cell receptor beta chains in this list originate from one sample, sequenced in a study of response to subunit inactivated influenza vaccine. In TCRdb, the RT-PCR reads were re-called with MiXCR into one record per CDR3 protein. The sample includes a few hundred thousand distinct CDR3 sequences, around a fifth seen only once; the top ten take approximately 10%. The input for sequencing was PBMCs from blood, taken less than 22 months after vaccination. The receptors were gathered from a man aged 45 to 70 who received an inactivated influenza vaccine.

This chain connects TRBV7-9 to TRBJ1-2, with a tentative D call TRBD1 (5 bases). CDR1 SEHNR and CDR2 FQNEAQ come from the germline V gene (reference sequence). The CDR3 totals 15 residues. V was pared by 4 bases and J by 2 bases, with 14 bases between. The DNA of the CDR3 is TGTGCCAGCAGCTCTATTCCGGGACGAAACTATGGCTACACCTTC. Translation gives CASSSIPGRNYGYTF.

This clonotype was detected a few times. CDR3 nucleotides: TGCGCCAGCAGCCAAGTAACAGGGGTCTACGAGCAGTACTTC. It codes for CASSQVTGVYEQYF. V and J are TRBV4-1 and TRBJ2-7; TRBD1 aligns across 7 bases. CDR1 is MGHRA, CDR2 YSYEKL, per germline. The junction had 3 bases not matched to a gene; V was cut back by 1 base and J by 3 bases. CDR3 size: 14 residues.

This clonotype was recorded a few times. This CDR3 reads CASSQDDRVSTDTQYF. CDR3 sequence (DNA): TGTGCCAGCAGCCAAGATGACAGGGTTAGCACAGATACGCAGTATTTT. V gene TRBV4-2 combines with J gene TRBJ2-3; 7 positions agree with TRBD1. Germline CDR1 is LGHNA and CDR2 is YNFKEQ. CDR3 length: 16 residues. Trimming at V came to 0 bases and at J to 0 bases, leaving 3 bases not matched to a gene.

This clonotype turned up a few times. V is TRBV4-1 and J is TRBJ1-4, with D possibly being TRBD1 (5 bases). V was cut by 4 bases and J by 0 bases, with 12 bases left in between. The CDR3 runs to 16 residues. CDR1 is MGHRA, CDR2 YSYEKL, per germline. The CDR3: CASSPWDGATNEKLFF. CDR3 bases: TGCGCCAGCAGCCCTTGGGACGGCGCAACTAATGAAAAACTGTTTTTT.

This clonotype was seen a handful of times. V is TRBV20-1 and J is TRBJ2-3, with D perhaps matching TRBD2 (5 bases). Trimming took 3 bases from V and 1 from J, leaving 14 bases between them. CDR1 is DFQATT, CDR2 SNEGSKA, per germline (reference sequence). The CDR3 sequence is 15 residues long. The CDR3 is CSASGVRGGTDTQYF. The CDR3 nucleotides read TGCAGTGCTAGTGGCGTCCGGGGTGGCACAGATACGCAGTATTTT.

This clonotype was observed a few times. The gene calls are TRBV7-9 and TRBJ1-1; D unclear. Between the trimmed V and J ends, which lost 5 bases and 8 bases, there was a span of 15 bases. The CDR3 is made up of 13 amino acids. Germline CDR1 and CDR2: SEHNR and FQNEAQ (reference sequence). In nucleotides, the CDR3 is TGTGCCAGCAGCCCCAAGACTGAGTTCGAAGCTTTCTTT. Translated, it gives CASSPKTEFEAFF.

The chain employs TRBV20-1 and TRBJ2-7; D perhaps matches TRBD2 (6 bases). The CDR3 has 13 residues. Deletions cut 0 bases from V and 1 base from J, with 7 bases between. Germline V CDR1 and CDR2: DFQATT, SNEGSKA (reference sequence). The DNA of the CDR3 is TGCAGTGCTAGAGACGGGGGTTCCTACGAGCAGTACTTC. Protein: CSARDGGSYEQYF.

The chain carries TRBV5-4 and TRBJ1-1, with D unresolved. V gave up 4 bases and J gave up 6 bases, with 16 bases separating them. This CDR3 has 14 residues. The germline V gene has CDR1 SGHNT and CDR2 YYREEE (reference sequence). CDR3 sequence: CASSLGGLGAEAFF. In nucleotides, the CDR3 is TGTGCCAGCAGCCTAGGTGGGCTTGGGGCTGAAGCTTTCTTT.